This passage covers 23 T cell receptor beta chains from one sample sequenced in a study of OX40 agonist ivuxolimab in advanced cancers. Clones were sequenced by immunoSEQ multiplex PCR, and TCRdb holds only the in-frame ones, with some missing. In the table there are some 67,000 clones, 85% of which are singletons. This material consisted of CD4+ or CD8+ T cells sorted from blood, taken in a trial of the OX40 agonist ivuxolimab. These TCRs come from an adult with an advanced solid tumor such as melanoma, head and neck, liver or kidney cancer.

The V and J genes are TRBV6-5 and TRBJ2-6; tentative D call: TRBD2 (5 bases). This CDR3 contains 16 residues. Germline CDR1 and CDR2: MNHEY and SVGAGI. Deletions cut 0 bases from V and 2 bases from J, with 8 bases between. The CDR3 region is CASSYSTGTGANVLTF. The CDR3 coding sequence is TGTGCCAGCAGTTACTCGACCGGGACTGGGGCCAACGTCCTGACTTTC.

J is TRBJ2-1 and V is TRBV5-5; D possibly corresponds to TRBD2 (5 bases). Germline CDR1 SGHKS, CDR2 YYEKEE (reference sequence). V dropped 4 bases and J dropped 4 bases, with 24 bases sitting between them. The CDR3 extends over 18 amino acids. For the CDR3, the DNA is TGTGCCAGCAGCGACCAATTTCCTAGTCGGACTTGGTACAATGAGCAGTTCTTC. The encoded protein is CASSDQFPSRTWYNEQFF.

The rearrangement joins TRBV5-4 to TRBJ1-3; D is unclear. The length of the CDR3 is 16 residues. Looked up from germline, CDR1 is SGHNT and CDR2 is YYREEE (reference sequence). Trimming removed 0 bases at V and 0 bases at J, with 10 bases between. The CDR3 region is CASSLDEVGSGNTIYF. The CDR3 nucleotides read TGTGCCAGCAGCTTGGATGAGGTGGGCTCTGGAAACACCATATATTTT.

This clone showed up just once. The V gene is TRBV6-5, the J gene TRBJ1-2; D ambiguous. Trimming shortened V by 0 bases and J by 8 bases, and 10 bases separated the two germline ends. Germline values: CDR1 MNHEY, CDR2 SVGAGI. There are 13 residues in the CDR3. The CDR3 loop reads CASSYSAGEGYTF. CDR3 bases: TGTGCCAGCAGTTACTCGGCGGGAGAGGGCTACACCTTC.

This clone was counted a few times. The V gene is TRBV9, the J gene TRBJ1-1; D might be TRBD1 (5 bases). Germline V gene data show CDR1 as SGDLS and CDR2 as YYNGEE. This CDR3 is built from 14 residues. Deletions cut 5 bases from V and 5 bases from J, with 16 bases between. DNA of the CDR3: TGTGCCAGCAGTGGGGGGTCGGAGTCTACTGAAGCTTTCTTT. Translation gives CASSGGSESTEAFF.

J is TRBJ1-3 and V is TRBV6-1, with D unresolved. CDR3 length: 12 residues. With 3 bases removed from V and 9 bases from J, the gap between germline ends came to 9 bases. Germline V gives CDR1 MNHNS, CDR2 SASEGT. As DNA, the CDR3 is TGTGCCAGCAGTGATTTGGGGATCACCATATATTTT. Encoded protein: CASSDLGITIYF.

This clone was found a few times. The chain is built from TRBV30 and TRBJ2-2; D not certain. This CDR3 region has 13 residues. Germline-derived CDR1 and CDR2 are GTSNPN and SVGIG (reference sequence). V gave up 3 bases and J gave up 6 bases, with 11 bases separating them. In nucleotides, the CDR3 is TGTGCCTGGAGCAGGTCTCAACCCGGGGAGCTGTTTTTT. It encodes CAWSRSQPGELFF.

This clone showed up just a few times. The V and J genes are TRBV7-6 and TRBJ1-3; 7 bases are shared with TRBD1. The CDR3 sequence is 14 residues long. V lost 1 base to trimming and J lost 8 bases; unmatched junction nucleotides: 5. Germline CDR1 is SGHVS and CDR2 is FNYEAQ. CDR3: CASSLVGRGDTIYF. The CDR3 nucleotides read TGTGCCAGCAGCTTAGTAGGCAGGGGGGACACCATATATTTT.

This chain connects TRBV5-1 to TRBJ1-2; TRBD1 aligns across 12 bases. In germline, CDR1 is SGHRS, CDR2 YFSETQ. The CDR3 contains 15 residues. V shed 4 bases and J 8 bases; nucleotides not matched to a gene: 9. CDR3 coding DNA: TGCGCCAGCAGCGGAATGGGACAGGGGGCGGAAGGCTACACCTTC. Its protein is CASSGMGQGAEGYTF.

This clone was observed once. The chain recombines TRBV11-2 with TRBJ2-5; no clear D gene. Germline assignment: CDR1 SGHAT and CDR2 FQNNGV. Trimming shortened V by 1 base and J by 2 bases, and 5 bases separated the two germline ends. The CDR3 is made up of 13 amino acids. CDR3: CASSLALQETQYF. The CDR3 coding sequence is TGTGCCAGCAGCTTAGCCTTGCAAGAGACCCAGTACTTC.

The chain combines TRBV30 with TRBJ1-4, with D maybe TRBD1 (5 bases). V shed 3 bases and J shed 6 bases, with 17 bases lying between them. In germline, CDR1 is GTSNPN, CDR2 SVGIG (reference sequence). This CDR3 spans 15 amino acids. The CDR3 sequence is CAWSLGGGRDEKLFF. The CDR3 nucleotides read TGTGCCTGGAGCCTCGGGGGAGGGCGGGATGAAAAACTGTTTTTT.

The chain has TRBV29-1 and TRBJ1-3, with 8 bases aligning to TRBD1. Germline V lookup: CDR1 SQVTM, CDR2 ANQGSEA. Losses at the gene ends were 5 bases for V and 2 bases for J; bases not matched to a gene: 5. CDR3 length: 14 residues. CDR3 nucleotide sequence: TGCAGCGTTTCGATACAGGGGGCTGGAAACACCATATATTTT. Protein product: CSVSIQGAGNTIYF.

Of note for this clone: The missing conserved phenylalanine or tryptophan at the end of this CDR3 makes a read error likely. The DNA is omitted, as the CDR3 cannot be located on it reliably, and the CDR3 follows TCRdb's listing. The J gene is TRBJ1-1, the V gene TRBV5-1. The CDR3 is 9 amino acids in total, end residues counted. Germline V CDR1 and CDR2: SGHRS, YFSETQ. The CDR3 is CASSSLPPI.

This clone has a single count. The V and J genes are TRBV6-5 and TRBJ1-6; no reliable D call. Trimming removed 3 bases from V and 10 bases from J, with 16 bases in between. The length of the CDR3 is 15 residues. Germline CDR1 is MNHEY and CDR2 is SVGAGI. CDR3 DNA: TGTGCCAGCAGTTATCAAGGCCCGAGACGGTCACCCCTCCACTTT. This encodes CASSYQGPRRSPLHF.

The gene calls are TRBV7-2 and TRBJ2-7, with no clear D. In germline, CDR1 is SGHTA, CDR2 FQGNSA. This CDR3 comprises 15 residues. V shed 6 bases and J shed 0 bases, with 15 bases lying between them. CDR3 in amino acids: CASSLVATSSYEQYF. The CDR3 nucleotides are TGTGCCAGCAGTCTAGTCGCGACAAGCTCCTACGAGCAGTACTTC.

J is TRBJ2-5 and V is TRBV18; D is possibly TRBD1 (6 bases). CDR3 length: 13 amino acids. In germline, CDR1 is KGHSH, CDR2 LQKENI. V was trimmed by 5 bases and J by 5 bases, leaving 12 bases between them. CDR3: CASSAGGGETQYF. The CDR3 DNA reads as TGTGCCAGCTCAGCTGGGGGCGGGGAGACCCAGTACTTC.

The rearrangement joins TRBV18 to TRBJ1-4; TRBD1 aligns across 8 bases. CDR3 size: 15 residues. V was pared by 6 bases and J by 7 bases, with 10 bases of the junction left unmatched. Germline assignment: CDR1 KGHSH and CDR2 LQKENI. The CDR3: CASSPKDREGEKLFF. CDR3 nucleotides: TGTGCCAGCTCCCCCAAGGACAGGGAAGGTGAAAAACTGTTTTTT.

The chain combines TRBV6-6 with TRBJ2-1; the D is unclear. This CDR3 has 13 amino acids. The V gene's germline CDR1 is MNHNY and CDR2 SVGAGI (reference sequence). With 7 bases removed from V and 4 bases from J, the gap between germline ends came to 11 bases. In DNA, the CDR3 is TGTGCCAGCAAGGCAGGACCGTACAATGAGCAGTTCTTC. Protein product: CASKAGPYNEQFF.

V and J are TRBV29-1 and TRBJ2-2; D is ambiguous. The V and J ends lost 7 bases and 5 bases respectively, with 14 bases between them. This CDR3 spans 13 amino acids. The germline CDR1 and CDR2 sequences are SQVTM and ANQGSEA. The chain's CDR3 is CSGQDQSTGELFF. DNA of the CDR3: TGCAGCGGCCAAGACCAGTCAACCGGGGAGCTGTTTTTT.

The V and J genes are TRBV6-5 and TRBJ2-2, with D perhaps matching TRBD1 (7 bases). V was trimmed by 1 base and J by 5 bases, leaving 11 bases between them. The germline V gene has CDR1 MNHEY and CDR2 SVGAGI. There are 15 residues in the CDR3. The CDR3 nucleotides are TGTGCCAGCAGTTACTTGGCAGGGGGGACCGGGGAGCTGTTTTTT. It specifies CASSYLAGGTGELFF.

The V gene is TRBV30, the J gene TRBJ2-7, with D maybe TRBD2 (5 bases). The length of the CDR3 is 13 residues. V shed 0 bases and J shed 3 bases, with 9 bases lying between them. CDR1 GTSNPN and CDR2 SVGIG come from the germline V gene (reference sequence). CDR3 sequence (DNA): TGTGCCTGGAGTGTAGAGGGTAACTACGAGCAGTACTTC. This encodes CAWSVEGNYEQYF.

The chain uses TRBV11-2 and TRBJ1-6; D might be TRBD1 (6 bases). V lost 5 bases, J lost 10 bases, and 18 bases lay in between. Germline assignment: CDR1 SGHAT and CDR2 FQNNGV. This CDR3 comprises 15 residues. DNA of the CDR3: TGTGCCAGCAGCATTAGTACCCAGGGGAGGTCACCCCTCCACTTT. Translation: CASSISTQGRSPLHF.

This chain links TRBV19 with TRBJ2-5; tentative D call: TRBD1 (5 bases). Per the germline V gene, CDR1 is LNHDA and CDR2 is SQIVND (reference sequence). V dropped 3 bases and J dropped 5 bases, with 10 bases sitting between them. The CDR3 has 13 amino acids. CDR3 sequence (DNA): TGTGCCAGTAGTATCAGGGTGCGGGAGACCCAGTACTTC. This codes for CASSIRVRETQYF.